This note documents a single T cell receptor beta chain sequence. Measured with immunoSEQ multiplex PCR; TCRdb has only the in-frame clones, and not every one. Seen here are 55,000 to 80,000 clones, 90% observed once, and the top ten hold over 7.5%. This entry belongs to a study of T cell changes during pregnancy in multiple sclerosis. CDR3 length: 15 residues. Losses at the gene ends were 4 bases for V and 4 bases for J; bases not matched to a gene: 0. The germline gives CDR1 MRHNA, CDR2 SNTAGT. The genes are TRBV6-4 and TRBJ2-2; 13 positions agree with TRBD2. The origin of this receptor is a female donor in good health, enrolled as a control in a pregnancy study. The sequencing used peripheral blood, collected after pregnancy. The CDR3 loop reads CASSGTSGSTGELFF. The CDR3 DNA reads TGTGCCAGCAGTGGGACTAGCGGGAGCACCGGGGAGCTGTTTTTT.